This is a list of T cell receptor beta chains from one sample in a study of CD8 T cells in Susac syndrome. Each CDR3 protein gets one entry after TCRdb re-called the immunoSEQ multiplex PCR reads with MiXCR. The table lists hundreds of thousands of distinct CDR3 sequences, around 84% of them singletons. Material for sequencing was CD8+ T cells from PBMCs. The receptors derive from a human donor with multiple sclerosis. Both conserved end residues are trimmed from each CDR3. The order of the fields is J gene, V gene, clone size, CDR3 protein. The size field is filled for only some rows; it gives once, few, many or a size class.

>TRBJ2-3|TRBV6-5|.
ASSYVPASTDTQY
>TRBJ1-4|TRBV20-1|.
SARVPGTLMLTNEKLF
>TRBJ2-1|TRBV20-1|.
SARGQAQGDEQF
>TRBJ2-3|TRBV7-9|.
ASSTAFTDTQY
>TRBJ1-1|TRBV5-4|.
ASSLEGLIRSTEAF
>TRBJ2-5|TRBV7-6|.
ASSRIDRDQETQY
>TRBJ1-2|TRBV29-1|.
SVIPLSNYGYT
>TRBJ2-7|TRBV30|.
AWNHRGGPYEQY
>TRBJ1-2|TRBV10-3|.
AISEPGQPNYGYT
>TRBJ2-7|TRBV30|few
AWRTGSYEQY
>TRBJ2-7|TRBV28|.
ASRLGLAGEYYEQY
>TRBJ2-5|TRBV7-9|few
ASSDTSGWETQY
>TRBJ1-1|TRBV29-1|.
SVEDRGRNTEAF
>TRBJ2-7|TRBV7-3|.
ASFSRDRASYEQY
>TRBJ2-1|TRBV7-4|.
ASSLWTKTSNEQF
>TRBJ2-4|TRBV23-1|.
ASSQSYPAKNIQY
>TRBJ2-1|TRBV6-1|.
ASSPTTGGKDEQF
>TRBJ2-1|TRBV20-1|.
SARDGTSGRALGEQF
>TRBJ2-5|TRBV5-1|.
ASSLWGEAETQY
>TRBJ1-1|TRBV25-1|.
ASSERRNTEAF
>TRBJ2-7|TRBV5-6|.
ASSPEGGIRFYEQY
>TRBJ2-2|TRBV20-1|.
SAPEDTGELF
>TRBJ2-3|TRBV14|.
ASSPMWGIGVTDTQY
>TRBJ2-1|TRBV24-1|once
ATSDFGTGAEQF
>TRBJ2-1|TRBV5-5|.
ASSFRGGRPVGSYNEQF
>TRBJ1-2|TRBV13|.
ASSLVSTLHGYT
>TRBJ1-2|TRBV27|.
ASSIRGLNYGYT
>TRBJ2-1|TRBV28|few
ASSFSPNEQF
>TRBJ2-7|TRBV7-6|few
ASSLEADYEQY
>TRBJ2-7|TRBV29-1|.
SVVRSTYEQY
>TRBJ2-3|TRBV20-1|.
SACGGVVVSTDTQY
>TRBJ2-5|TRBV3-1|few
ASSRGRRDIQETQY
>TRBJ2-7|TRBV11-2|.
ASSLLIQGAFRYEQY
>TRBJ1-2|TRBV5-5|few
ASSLRGSYGYT
>TRBJ2-7|TRBV28|.
ASSFGVLYEQY
>TRBJ1-2|TRBV16|.
ASSQSRRQGMNYGYT